Shown below are 18 T cell receptor beta chains from a single sample sequenced in a study of cytomegalovirus exposure and HLA in healthy donors. A multiplex PCR was run with 60 Vbeta primers and 13 Jbeta primers. Repertoires were generated with immunoSEQ multiplex PCR, while TCRdb's copy carries only in-frame clones and drops some. The sample has approximately 140,000 clones; roughly 75% are singletons. Sample: PBMCs. These receptors were taken from a man aged 40-50 years in good health and CMV-seropositive.

This rearrangement joins TRBV5-4 to TRBJ1-3; possible D gene TRBD1, 5 bases. Germline CDR1 reads SGHNT; CDR2 reads YYREEE (reference sequence). The V gene lost 4 bases and the J gene lost 1 base, with 15 bases spanning the gap. The CDR3 consists of 16 residues. The CDR3: CASSPAAGTSGNTIYF. CDR3 sequence (DNA): TGTGCCAGCAGCCCCGCGGCAGGGACTTCTGGAAACACCATATATTTT.

This sequence joins TRBV10-2 and TRBJ2-3; 9 bases align to TRBD2. CDR3 length equals 17 residues. V shed 6 bases, J shed 0 bases, and the junction held 10 bases outside the gene matches. Per germline, CDR1 WSHSY and CDR2 SAAADI. The DNA for the CDR3 is TGCGCCAGCAGAGATCACCGCGGGACTAGCAGCACAGATACGCAGTATTTT. Its translation is CASRDHRGTSSTDTQYF.

The chain has TRBV6-5 and TRBJ2-3, with TRBD1 as a possible D gene (5 bases). The V end lost 2 bases, the J end lost 5 bases, and 11 bases lay between the germline ends. CDR3 size: 14 residues. CDR1 MNHEY and CDR2 SVGAGI come from the germline V gene. The CDR3 spells CASSYARAIDTQYF. CDR3 nucleotides: TGTGCCAGCAGTTACGCCAGGGCGATAGATACGCAGTATTTT.

The chain employs TRBV6-5 and TRBJ2-1, with 12 bases that match TRBD2. The CDR3 has 15 residues. Germline-derived CDR1 and CDR2 are MNHEY and SVGAGI. V dropped 6 bases and J dropped 4; count of bases not matched to a gene: 4. This CDR3 is CASSPLAGGYNEQFF. The CDR3, as DNA: TGTGCCAGCAGCCCACTAGCGGGGGGATACAATGAGCAGTTCTTC.

A note on this clone: A junction end diverges from the germline sequence, so it may reflect a read error. The chain combines TRBV19 with TRBJ2-1; 14 positions agree with TRBD2. This CDR3 has 16 amino acids. CDR1 LNHDA and CDR2 SQIVND come from the germline V gene (reference sequence). The CDR3 region has the DNA TGTGCCAGCAGTAGGCGGGGGACTAGCGGGAGTAATGAGCAGTTCTTC. Its translation is CASSRRGTSGSNEQFF.

This chain uses TRBV23-1 with TRBJ1-5; 9 bases are a match to TRBD1. TRBV23-1 is reported as an ORF; its role is uncertain. This CDR3 contains 14 residues. V lost 2 bases to trimming and J lost 6 bases; unmatched junction nucleotides: 2. The DNA of the CDR3 is TGCGCCAGCAGTCAACGACAGGGGGTTCAGCCCCAGCATTTT. Translation gives CASSQRQGVQPQHF.

This clone has just a few counts. V is TRBV6-1 and J is TRBJ1-2; 9 bases fit TRBD1. Trimming cost V 7 bases and J 4 bases; bases outside gene matches: 10. CDR1 is MNHNS, CDR2 SASEGT, per germline. The length of the CDR3 is 15 residues. The CDR3 region has the DNA TGTGCCAGCAAGGGGACCGACAGGGGGGGCTATGGCTACACCTTC. It specifies CASKGTDRGGYGYTF.

V is TRBV19 and J is TRBJ1-2; 9 bases agree with TRBD1. This CDR3 spans 15 amino acids. The V gene's germline CDR1 is LNHDA and CDR2 SQIVND (reference sequence). V shed 5 bases and J 5 bases; nucleotides not matched to a gene: 9. The CDR3 region is CASSDRDRASYGYTF. DNA for the CDR3: TGTGCCAGTAGTGATCGGGACAGGGCTTCTTATGGCTACACCTTC. Together with reference TRBV19 and TRBJ1-2, the CDR3 gives the full variable domain: DGGITQSPKYLFRKEGQNVTLSCEQNLNHDAMYWYRQDPGQGLRLIYYSQIVNDFQKGDIAEGYSVSREKKESFPLTVTSAQKNPTAFYLCASSDRDRASYGYTFGSGTRLTVV.

V gene TRBV5-1 combines with J gene TRBJ1-2; 9 nucleotides align to TRBD1. There are 14 residues in the CDR3. The J segment lost 5 bases and the V segment lost 1 base, leaving 3 bases of the junction unmatched. The germline V gene encodes CDR1 SGHRS and CDR2 YFSETQ. The CDR3 bases are TGCGCCAGCAGCTTGACAGGGGGCGAGTATGGCTACACCTTC. Amino acids: CASSLTGGEYGYTF.

This clone occurred once. The chain recombines TRBV7-2 with TRBJ2-5; 8 bases are shared with TRBD1. This CDR3 is 14 amino acids long. Trimming removed 6 bases from V and 1 base from J; junction bases left unmatched: 4. Germline V gene sequence: CDR1 SGHTA, CDR2 FQGNSA. Here the CDR3 DNA reads TGTGCCAGCAGTACCGACAGGGGCCAAGAGACCCAGTACTTC. It encodes CASSTDRGQETQYF.

This chain joins TRBV27 and TRBJ1-5, with D perhaps matching TRBD1 (5 bases). CDR3 length: 13 amino acids. The germline gives CDR1 MNHEY, CDR2 SMNVEV (reference sequence). Trimming pared 5 bases from V and 11 bases from J, leaving 16 bases between. CDR3: CASSPRGRGTQHF. The CDR3 region has the DNA TGTGCCAGCAGTCCCCGGGGCCGGGGGACCCAGCATTTT.

This clone came up a few times. V is TRBV5-1 and J is TRBJ2-5, with TRBD2 identical over 10 bases. With V trimmed by 4 bases and J by 0 bases, 12 bases remained unmatched. The CDR3 loop spans 18 amino acids. Per the germline V gene, CDR1 is SGHRS and CDR2 is YFSETQ. The CDR3 coding sequence is TGCGCCAGCAGCCCAGGTCTAGCGGGAGCCCCCTACCAAGAGACCCAGTACTTC. Amino acids: CASSPGLAGAPYQETQYF.

The genes are TRBV27 and TRBJ1-5; D may be TRBD1 (6 bases). V lost 2 bases to trimming and J lost 3 bases, with 17 bases between them. Germline V gene sequence: CDR1 MNHEY, CDR2 SMNVEV (reference sequence). There are 17 residues in the CDR3. The chain's CDR3 is CASSLRGHMFLNQPQHF. The CDR3 DNA reads TGTGCCAGCAGTTTAAGGGGACATATGTTCCTCAATCAGCCCCAGCATTTT.

The chain is built from TRBV5-1 and TRBJ2-7; tentatively, D is TRBD1 (6 bases). V was cut by 0 bases and J by 1 base, with 11 bases left in between. CDR1 SGHRS and CDR2 YFSETQ come from the germline V gene. This CDR3 contains 15 residues. CDR3 coding DNA: TGCGCCAGCAGCTTGGGGCAGGGGCTATCCTACGAGCAGTACTTC. Protein product: CASSLGQGLSYEQYF.

The V and J genes are TRBV6-5 and TRBJ2-2, with 14 bases fitting TRBD2. Unmatched junction bases numbered 2, after V lost 6 bases and J lost 8 bases. Germline loops: CDR1 MNHEY, CDR2 SVGAGI. The CDR3 contains 14 residues. In nucleotides, the CDR3 is TGTGCCAGCAGGGGACTAGCGGGGGCTGGGGAGCTGTTTTTT. Amino acid sequence: CASRGLAGAGELFF.

The V call is TRBV2, the J call TRBJ2-7; 12 bases line up with TRBD1. With 6 bases clipped from V and 7 bases from J, the junction kept 7 bases outside the gene matches. The CDR3 sequence is 14 residues long. Germline assignment: CDR1 SNHLY and CDR2 FYNNEI. CDR3 amino acids: CASRTGQGAGEQYF. CDR3 DNA sequence: TGTGCCAGCAGGACGGGACAGGGGGCTGGAGAGCAGTACTTC.

The V and J genes are TRBV7-9 and TRBJ2-3; D gene ambiguous. V gave up 2 bases and J gave up 0 bases, with 12 bases separating them. Germline CDR1 SEHNR, CDR2 FQNEAQ (reference sequence). This CDR3 has 16 amino acids. Here the CDR3 reads CASSLLRSASTDTQYF. As DNA, the CDR3 is TGTGCCAGCAGCTTATTGCGGTCAGCTAGCACAGATACGCAGTATTTT. The whole variable domain, remainder taken from reference TRBV7-9 and TRBJ2-3, is DTGVSQNPRHKITKRGQNVTFRCDPISEHNRLYWYRQTLGQGPEFLTYFQNEAQLEKSRLLSDRFSAERPKGSFSTLEIQRTEQGDSAMYLCASSLLRSASTDTQYFGPGTRLTVL.

In its sample, this clone was seen a few times. This rearrangement joins TRBV7-2 to TRBJ2-5; D may be TRBD2 (5 bases). CDR1 is SGHTA and CDR2 is FQGNSA in the germline V gene. The CDR3 length is 19 residues. Trimming left V 3 bases short and J 5 bases short, with 28 bases between. The CDR3 spells CASSFNENRWTLDGETQYF. The CDR3 nucleotides are TGTGCCAGCAGCTTCAATGAGAATAGGTGGACTCTCGACGGGGAGACCCAGTACTTC.